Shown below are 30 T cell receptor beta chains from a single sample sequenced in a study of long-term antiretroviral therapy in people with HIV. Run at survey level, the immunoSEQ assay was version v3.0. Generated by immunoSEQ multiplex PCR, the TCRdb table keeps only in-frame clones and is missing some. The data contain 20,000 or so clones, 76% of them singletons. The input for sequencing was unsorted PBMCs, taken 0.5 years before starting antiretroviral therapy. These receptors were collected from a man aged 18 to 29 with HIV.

The CDR3 region has the DNA TGTGCCAGCAGCGGACTCAGGGTTGGGAACACTGAAGCTTTCTTT. Its translation: CASSGLRVGNTEAFF. The chain carries TRBV5-6 and TRBJ1-1; maybe TRBD1 (5 bases). Germline V CDR1 and CDR2: SGHDT, YYEEEE. The CDR3 length is 15 residues. V was cut by 4 bases and J by 1 base, with 14 bases left in between. Combining the CDR3 with reference TRBV5-6 and TRBJ1-1 gives the whole variable domain DAGVTQSPTHLIKTRGQQVTLRCSPKSGHDTVSWYQQALGQGPQFIFQYYEEEERQRGNFPDRFSGHQFPNYSSELNVNALLLGDSALYLCASSGLRVGNTEAFFGQGTRLTVV.

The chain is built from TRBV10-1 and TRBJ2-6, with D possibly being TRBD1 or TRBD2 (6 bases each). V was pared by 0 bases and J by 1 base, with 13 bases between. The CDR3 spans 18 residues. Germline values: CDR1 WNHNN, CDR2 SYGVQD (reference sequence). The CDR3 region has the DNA TGCGCCAGCAGTGAGTCATCAGGGGAGGTGTCTGGGGCCAACGTCCTGACTTTC. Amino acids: CASSESSGEVSGANVLTF.

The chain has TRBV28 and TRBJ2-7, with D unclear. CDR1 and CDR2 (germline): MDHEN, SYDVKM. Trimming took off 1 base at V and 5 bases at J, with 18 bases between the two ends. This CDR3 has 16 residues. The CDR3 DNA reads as TGTGCCAGCAGTTTATCACTGGCCGACCCCCTCAACGAGCAGTACTTC. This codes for CASSLSLADPLNEQYF.

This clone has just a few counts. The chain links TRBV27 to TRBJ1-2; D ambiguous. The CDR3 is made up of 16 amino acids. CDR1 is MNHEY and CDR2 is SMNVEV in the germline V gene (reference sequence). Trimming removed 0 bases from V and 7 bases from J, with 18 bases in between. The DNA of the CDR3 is TGTGCCAGCAGTTTATCGGTGGCGGCAGACGTTCGTGGCTACACCTTC. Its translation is CASSLSVAADVRGYTF.

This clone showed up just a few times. CDR3 coding DNA: TGTGCCAGCAGCTTATCTTCTGGGCCGTGGGGGGAGCTGTTTTTT. Residues: CASSLSSGPWGELFF. This chain links TRBV7-2 with TRBJ2-2; the D is unclear. In germline, CDR1 is SGHTA, CDR2 FQGNSA. This CDR3 is built from 15 residues. V dropped 2 bases and J dropped 8 bases, with 15 bases sitting between them. The entire variable domain, with the rest obtained from reference TRBV7-2 and TRBJ2-2, is as follows: GAGVSQSPSNKVTEKGKDVELRCDPISGHTALYWYRQSLGQGLEFLIYFQGNSAPDKSGLPSDRFSAERTGGSVSTLTIQRTQQEDSAVYLCASSLSSGPWGELFFGEGSRLTVL.

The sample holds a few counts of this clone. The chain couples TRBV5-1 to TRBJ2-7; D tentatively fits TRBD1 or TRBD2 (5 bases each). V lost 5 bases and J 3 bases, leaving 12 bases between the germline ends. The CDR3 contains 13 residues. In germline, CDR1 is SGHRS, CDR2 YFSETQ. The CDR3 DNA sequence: TGCGCCAGCAGAAACGGGGCCAACTACGAGCAGTACTTC. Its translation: CASRNGANYEQYF. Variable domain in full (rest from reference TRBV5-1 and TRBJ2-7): KAGVTQTPRYLIKTRGQQVTLSCSPISGHRSVSWYQQTPGQGLQFLFEYFSETQRNKGNFPGRFSGRQFSNSRSEMNVSTLELGDSALYLCASRNGANYEQYFGPGTRLTVT.

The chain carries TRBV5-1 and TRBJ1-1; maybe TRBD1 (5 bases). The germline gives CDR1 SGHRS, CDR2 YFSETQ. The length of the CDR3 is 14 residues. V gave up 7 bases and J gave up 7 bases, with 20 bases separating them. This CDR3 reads CASFGQPHGGEAFF. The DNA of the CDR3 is TGCGCCAGCTTCGGGCAGCCCCACGGGGGTGAAGCTTTCTTT.

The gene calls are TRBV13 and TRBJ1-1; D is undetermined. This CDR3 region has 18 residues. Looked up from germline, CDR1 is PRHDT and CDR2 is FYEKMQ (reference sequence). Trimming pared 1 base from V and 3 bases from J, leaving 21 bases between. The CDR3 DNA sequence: TGTGCCAGCAGCTTAGATTTCGAGGGCAGGCCGGTGGACACTGAAGCTTTCTTT. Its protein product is CASSLDFEGRPVDTEAFF.

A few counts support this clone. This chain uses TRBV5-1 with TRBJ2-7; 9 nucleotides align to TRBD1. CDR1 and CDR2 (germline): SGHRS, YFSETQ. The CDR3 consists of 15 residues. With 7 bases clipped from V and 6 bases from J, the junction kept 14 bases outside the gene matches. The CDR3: CASSFPGQGILEQYF. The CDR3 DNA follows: TGCGCCAGCTCTTTCCCGGGACAGGGTATTCTCGAGCAGTACTTC.

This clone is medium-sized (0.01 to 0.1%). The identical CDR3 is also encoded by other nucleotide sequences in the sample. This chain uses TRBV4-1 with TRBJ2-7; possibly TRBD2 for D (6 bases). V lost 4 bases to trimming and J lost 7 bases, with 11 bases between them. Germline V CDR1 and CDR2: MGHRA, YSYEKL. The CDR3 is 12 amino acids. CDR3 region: CASSPGVGEQYF. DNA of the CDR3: TGCGCCAGCAGCCCGGGGGTTGGGGAGCAGTACTTC.

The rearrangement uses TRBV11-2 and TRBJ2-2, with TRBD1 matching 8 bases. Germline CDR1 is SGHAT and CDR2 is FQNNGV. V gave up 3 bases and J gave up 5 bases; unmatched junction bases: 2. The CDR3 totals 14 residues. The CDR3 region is CASSLRQGTGELFF. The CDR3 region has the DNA TGTGCCAGCAGCTTGAGACAGGGGACCGGGGAGCTGTTTTTT.

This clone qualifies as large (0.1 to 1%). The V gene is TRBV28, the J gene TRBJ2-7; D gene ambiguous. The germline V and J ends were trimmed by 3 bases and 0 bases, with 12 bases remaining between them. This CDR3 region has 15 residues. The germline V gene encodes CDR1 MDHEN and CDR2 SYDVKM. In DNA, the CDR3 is TGTGCCAGCAGTTTGGAACAGAGTAACTCCTACGAGCAGTACTTC. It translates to CASSLEQSNSYEQYF.

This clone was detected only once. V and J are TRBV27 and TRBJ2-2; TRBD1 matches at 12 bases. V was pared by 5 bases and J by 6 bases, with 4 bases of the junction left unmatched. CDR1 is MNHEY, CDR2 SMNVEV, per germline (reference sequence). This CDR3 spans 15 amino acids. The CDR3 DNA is TGTGCCAGCAGTGGCCGGGACAGGGGGCCCGGGGAGCTGTTTTTT. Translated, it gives CASSGRDRGPGELFF.

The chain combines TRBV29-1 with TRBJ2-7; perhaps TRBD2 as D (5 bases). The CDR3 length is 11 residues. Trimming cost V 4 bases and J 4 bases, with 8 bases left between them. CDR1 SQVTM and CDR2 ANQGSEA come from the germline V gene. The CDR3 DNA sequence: TGCAGCGTTGGAGGGTCGTACGAGCAGTACTTC. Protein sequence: CSVGGSYEQYF.

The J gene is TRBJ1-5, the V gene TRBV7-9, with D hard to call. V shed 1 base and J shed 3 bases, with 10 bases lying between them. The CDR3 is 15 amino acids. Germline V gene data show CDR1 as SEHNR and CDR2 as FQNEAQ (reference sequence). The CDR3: CASSLGHSANQPQHF. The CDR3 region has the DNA TGTGCCAGCAGCTTAGGTCACAGCGCCAATCAGCCCCAGCATTTT.

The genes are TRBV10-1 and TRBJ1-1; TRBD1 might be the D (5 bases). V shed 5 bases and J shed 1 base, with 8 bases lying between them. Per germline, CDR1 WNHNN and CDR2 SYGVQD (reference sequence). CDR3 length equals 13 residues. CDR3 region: CASSQGSNTEAFF. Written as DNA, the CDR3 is TGCGCCAGCAGTCAGGGATCGAACACTGAAGCTTTCTTT.

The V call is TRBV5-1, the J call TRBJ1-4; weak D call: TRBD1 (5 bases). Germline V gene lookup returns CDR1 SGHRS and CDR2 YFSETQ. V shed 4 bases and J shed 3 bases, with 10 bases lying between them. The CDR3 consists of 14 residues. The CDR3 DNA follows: TGCGCCAGCAGCCTCGGGGCGGCTAATGAAAAACTGTTTTTT. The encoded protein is CASSLGAANEKLFF.

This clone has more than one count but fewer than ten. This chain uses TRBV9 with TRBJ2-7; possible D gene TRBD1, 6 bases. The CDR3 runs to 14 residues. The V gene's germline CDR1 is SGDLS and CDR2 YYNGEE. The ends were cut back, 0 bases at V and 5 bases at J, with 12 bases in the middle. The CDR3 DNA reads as TGTGCCAGCAGCGTAGAGGCTTGGGACAACGAGCAGTACTTC. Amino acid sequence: CASSVEAWDNEQYF. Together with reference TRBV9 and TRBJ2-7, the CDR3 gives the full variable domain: DSGVTQTPKHLITATGQRVTLRCSPRSGDLSVYWYQQSLDQGLQFLIQYYNGEERAKGNILERFSAQQFPDLHSELNLSSLELGDSALYFCASSVEAWDNEQYFGPGTRLTVT.

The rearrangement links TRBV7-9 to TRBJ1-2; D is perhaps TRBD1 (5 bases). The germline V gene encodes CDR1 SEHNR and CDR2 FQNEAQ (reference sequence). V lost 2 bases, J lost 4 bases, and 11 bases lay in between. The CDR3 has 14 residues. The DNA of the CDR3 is TGTGCCAGCAGCTTAAGGGCGGGGCCCTATGGCTACACCTTC. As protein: CASSLRAGPYGYTF. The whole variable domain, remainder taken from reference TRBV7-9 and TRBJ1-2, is DTGVSQNPRHKITKRGQNVTFRCDPISEHNRLYWYRQTLGQGPEFLTYFQNEAQLEKSRLLSDRFSAERPKGSFSTLEIQRTEQGDSAMYLCASSLRAGPYGYTFGSGTRLTVV.

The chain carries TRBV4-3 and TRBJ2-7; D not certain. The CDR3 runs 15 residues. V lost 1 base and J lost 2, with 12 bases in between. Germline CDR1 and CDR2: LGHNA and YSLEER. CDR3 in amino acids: CASSQVGSGAYEQYF. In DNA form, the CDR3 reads TGCGCCAGCAGCCAAGTTGGGTCAGGAGCCTACGAGCAGTACTTC.

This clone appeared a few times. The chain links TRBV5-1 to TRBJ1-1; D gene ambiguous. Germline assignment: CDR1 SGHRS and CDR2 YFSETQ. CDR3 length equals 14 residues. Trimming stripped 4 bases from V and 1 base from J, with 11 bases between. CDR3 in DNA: TGCGCCAGCAGCCCATCAGACGGGAACACTGAAGCTTTCTTT. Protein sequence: CASSPSDGNTEAFF. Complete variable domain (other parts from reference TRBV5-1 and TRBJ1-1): KAGVTQTPRYLIKTRGQQVTLSCSPISGHRSVSWYQQTPGQGLQFLFEYFSETQRNKGNFPGRFSGRQFSNSRSEMNVSTLELGDSALYLCASSPSDGNTEAFFGQGTRLTVV.

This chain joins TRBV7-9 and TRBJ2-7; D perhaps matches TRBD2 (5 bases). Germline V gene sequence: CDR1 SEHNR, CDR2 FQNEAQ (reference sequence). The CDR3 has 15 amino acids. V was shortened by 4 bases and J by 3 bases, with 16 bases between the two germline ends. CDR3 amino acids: CASSSGPPRDYEQYF. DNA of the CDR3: TGTGCCAGCAGCTCCGGACCCCCCCGGGACTACGAGCAGTACTTC.

The chain's CDR3 is CASSETLREAFF. CDR3 sequence (DNA): TGTGCCAGCAGTGAAACCCTCCGTGAAGCTTTCTTT. The chain uses TRBV6-5 and TRBJ1-1; D is ambiguous. The CDR3 totals 12 residues. Trimming took off 5 bases at V and 7 bases at J, with 11 bases between the two ends. CDR1 is MNHEY and CDR2 is SVGAGI in the germline V gene.

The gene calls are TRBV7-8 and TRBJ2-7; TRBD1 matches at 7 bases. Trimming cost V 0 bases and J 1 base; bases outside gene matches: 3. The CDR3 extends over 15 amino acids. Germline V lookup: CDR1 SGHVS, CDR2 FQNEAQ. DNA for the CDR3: TGTGCCAGCAGCTTAGCCCTCAGGGGGTCCTACGAGCAGTACTTC. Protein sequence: CASSLALRGSYEQYF. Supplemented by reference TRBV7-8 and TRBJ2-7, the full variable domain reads GAGVSQSPRYKVAKRGQDVALRCDPISGHVSLFWYQQALGQGPEFLTYFQNEAQLDKSGLPSDRFFAERPEGSVSTLKIQRTQQEDSAVYLCASSLALRGSYEQYFGPGTRLTVT.

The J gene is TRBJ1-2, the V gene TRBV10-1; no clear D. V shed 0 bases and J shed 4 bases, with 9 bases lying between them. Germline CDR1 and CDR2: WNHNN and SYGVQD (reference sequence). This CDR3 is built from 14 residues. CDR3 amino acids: CASSESTDLYGYTF. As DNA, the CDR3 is TGCGCCAGCAGTGAGTCAACAGACCTCTATGGCTACACCTTC.

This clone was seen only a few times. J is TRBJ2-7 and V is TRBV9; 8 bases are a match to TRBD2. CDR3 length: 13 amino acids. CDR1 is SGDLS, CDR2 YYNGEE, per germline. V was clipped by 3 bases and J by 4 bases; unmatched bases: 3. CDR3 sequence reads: CASSGGRPYEQYF. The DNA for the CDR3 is TGTGCCAGCAGCGGCGGGAGGCCGTACGAGCAGTACTTC. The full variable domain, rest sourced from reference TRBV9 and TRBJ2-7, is DSGVTQTPKHLITATGQRVTLRCSPRSGDLSVYWYQQSLDQGLQFLIQYYNGEERAKGNILERFSAQQFPDLHSELNLSSLELGDSALYFCASSGGRPYEQYFGPGTRLTVT.

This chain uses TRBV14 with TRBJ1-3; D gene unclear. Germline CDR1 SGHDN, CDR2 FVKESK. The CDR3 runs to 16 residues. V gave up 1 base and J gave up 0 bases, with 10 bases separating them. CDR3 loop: CASSQGIISSGNTIYF. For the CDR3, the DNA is TGTGCCAGCAGCCAAGGGATTATTAGCTCTGGAAACACCATATATTTT.

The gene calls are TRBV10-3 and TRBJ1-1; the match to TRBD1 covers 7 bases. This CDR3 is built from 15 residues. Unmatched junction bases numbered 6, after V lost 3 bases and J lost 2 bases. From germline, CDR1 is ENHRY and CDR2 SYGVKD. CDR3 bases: TGTGCCATCAGTGATTGGGGGACAGCCAACACTGAAGCTTTCTTT. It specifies CAISDWGTANTEAFF.

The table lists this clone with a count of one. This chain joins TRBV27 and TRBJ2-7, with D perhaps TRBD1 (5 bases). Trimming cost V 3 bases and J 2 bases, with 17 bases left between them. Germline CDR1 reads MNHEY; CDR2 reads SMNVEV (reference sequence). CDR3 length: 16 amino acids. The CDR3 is CASSFGGAGLPYEQYF. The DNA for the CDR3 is TGTGCCAGCAGTTTTGGTGGGGCAGGGCTACCCTACGAGCAGTACTTC.

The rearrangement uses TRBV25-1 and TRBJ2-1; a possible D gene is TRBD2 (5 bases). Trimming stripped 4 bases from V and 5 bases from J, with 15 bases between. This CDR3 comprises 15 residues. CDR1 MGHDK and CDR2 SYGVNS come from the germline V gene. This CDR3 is CASSVDVGGDNEQFF. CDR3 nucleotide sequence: TGTGCCAGCAGTGTAGACGTAGGAGGAGACAATGAGCAGTTCTTC.